The 14 T cell receptor beta chains below come from one sample, sequenced in a study of blood T cells in healthy people across ages. A second PCR, run for roughly 7 to 11 cycles, used a sample-barcoded 5' primer plus a J-beta primer mix. TCRdb re-analysed the 5' RACE reads in MiXCR, keeping a single row per CDR3 protein. The table includes hundreds of thousands of distinct CDR3 sequences, roughly 26% detected once. Material: blood. Receptor source: a woman between 65 and 79 years old in good health.

The chain uses TRBV20-1 and TRBJ2-1; maybe TRBD2 (6 bases). Germline values: CDR1 DFQATT, CDR2 SNEGSKA (reference sequence). V was trimmed by 2 bases and J by 2 bases, leaving 10 bases between them. The CDR3 is made up of 14 amino acids. CDR3 sequence: CSARFGGTYNEQFF. The CDR3 nucleotides read TGCAGTGCTAGATTTGGCGGGACCTACAATGAGCAGTTCTTC.

This chain joins TRBV19 and TRBJ2-3; D unresolved. Trimming stripped 1 base from V and 4 bases from J, with 9 bases between. The germline gives CDR1 LNHDA, CDR2 SQIVND (reference sequence). CDR3 size: 14 residues. CDR3 loop: CASSIVIWADTQYF. The CDR3, as DNA: TGTGCCAGTAGTATAGTGATTTGGGCAGATACGCAGTATTTT.

This chain links TRBV27 with TRBJ2-1; 7 bases agree with TRBD1. Germline trimming cut 5 bases from V and 4 bases from J; bases unmatched to any gene: 17. The CDR3 runs to 18 residues. Germline loops: CDR1 MNHEY, CDR2 SMNVEV (reference sequence). The CDR3 is CASSHVRIRTGDYNEQFF. Here the CDR3 DNA reads TGTGCCAGCAGTCACGTTAGGATCCGGACAGGTGATTACAATGAGCAGTTCTTC.

This clonotype has at least ten counts. This chain joins TRBV28 and TRBJ1-2, with D possibly matching TRBD1 (6 bases). The CDR3 is 12 residues long. V lost 4 bases and J 8 bases, leaving 11 bases between the germline ends. In germline, CDR1 is MDHEN, CDR2 SYDVKM. CDR3 DNA sequence: TGTGCCAGCAGTTCTCCCCAGGGGGGCTACACCTTC. Translation: CASSSPQGGYTF.

There are a few counts of this clonotype. The rearrangement uses TRBV28 and TRBJ2-5; 11 bases are shared with TRBD2. The DNA end favors TRBJ2-1, so the J call may be wrong. The CDR3 is made up of 16 amino acids. CDR1 MDHEN and CDR2 SYDVKM come from the germline V gene. The CDR3 reads CASRGGLAGPLGKQFF. CDR3 in DNA: TGTGCCAGCAGAGGAGGACTAGCGGGCCCCCTCGGGAAGCAGTTCTTC.

The table lists this clonotype with a few counts. The V and J genes are TRBV11-1 and TRBJ2-5, with D unresolved. Judging by the DNA end, TRBJ2-1 fits better; the J call may be wrong. The CDR3 is 14 residues long. Germline V CDR1 and CDR2: SGHAT, FQDESV (reference sequence). CDR3 sequence reads: CASSLDHGYNEQFF. CDR3 coding DNA: TGTGCCAGCAGCTTAGACCATGGCTACAATGAGCAGTTCTTC.

The chain has TRBV12-3 or TRBV12-4 and TRBJ2-5; D not resolved. The better agreement between TRBJ2-1 and the DNA end casts doubt on the J call. CDR3 length: 15 amino acids. The CDR3 sequence: CASSFRSSSYNEQFF. The CDR3 bases are TGTGCCAGCAGTTTTAGAAGCAGCTCCTACAATGAGCAGTTCTTC.

This clonotype was counted only a few times. The rearrangement links TRBV29-1 to TRBJ1-1, with D uncertain. CDR1 and CDR2 (germline): SQVTM, ANQGSEA. Trimming cost V 4 bases and J 0 bases, with 9 bases left between them. This CDR3 has 13 amino acids. The CDR3, as DNA: TGCAGCGTTGTTAGGCCGATGAACACTGAAGCTTTCTTT. Translation: CSVVRPMNTEAFF.

The rearrangement links TRBV3-1 to TRBJ2-5, with D possibly matching TRBD2 (6 bases). Matching the DNA end better, TRBJ2-1 makes the J call doubtful. The CDR3 consists of 14 residues. Per the germline V gene, CDR1 is LGHDT and CDR2 is YNNKEL (reference sequence). In DNA, the CDR3 is TGTGCCAGCAGCCAAGGGGTGCGGGGCAATGAGCAGTTCTTC. Protein product: CASSQGVRGNEQFF.

The chain has TRBV5-1 and TRBJ1-2; a weak D match, TRBD1 (5 bases). Trimming stripped 0 bases from V and 2 bases from J, with 17 bases between. Germline V gene lookup returns CDR1 SGHRS and CDR2 YFSETQ. The CDR3 contains 17 residues. The CDR3 DNA reads TGCGCCAGCAGCTTGGCCGTGGGGGGAATCGGAAACTATGGCTACACCTTC. Protein product: CASSLAVGGIGNYGYTF.

The rearrangement joins TRBV11-2 to TRBJ1-1; TRBD1 matches at 8 bases. CDR3 length equals 11 residues. CDR1 SGHAT and CDR2 FQNNGV come from the germline V gene. V lost 3 bases to trimming and J lost 10 bases; unmatched junction nucleotides: 1. The CDR3, as DNA: TGTGCCAGCAGCTTTGACAGGGGAGCTTTCTTT. It is translated as CASSFDRGAFF.

Comments on this clonotype: It may be a read error: a sequence one base away is much more abundant. This chain links TRBV14 with TRBJ2-7; 7 bases line up with TRBD1. The CDR3 loop spans 14 amino acids. Germline V gives CDR1 SGHDN, CDR2 FVKESK. In DNA, the CDR3 is TGTACCAGCAGCCAAAGGCAGGGGGTCGGCGAGCAGTACTTC. Amino acid sequence: CTSSQRQGVGEQYF.

The V gene is TRBV5-1, the J gene TRBJ2-7; D may match TRBD1 or TRBD2 (5 bases each). From germline, CDR1 is SGHRS and CDR2 YFSETQ. The CDR3 spans 14 residues. The V end lost 7 bases, the J end lost 0 bases, and 14 bases lay between the germline ends. CDR3 protein: CASYWGLGSYEQYF. The CDR3 region has the DNA TGCGCCAGCTATTGGGGGTTGGGCTCCTACGAGCAGTACTTC.

The V gene is TRBV5-1, the J gene TRBJ2-1; 11 bases align to TRBD2. CDR1 is SGHRS, CDR2 YFSETQ, per germline. J was trimmed by 7 bases and V by 5 bases; bases with no gene match: 11. This CDR3 comprises 16 residues. The CDR3 DNA reads TGCGCCAGCAGTTCAGTAGCGGGAGGGAGGAAAAATGAGCAGTTCTTC. It codes for CASSSVAGGRKNEQFF.